This entry describes one T cell receptor beta chain. The data originate from a study of blood T cell repertoires in COVID-19. The CDR3 is 14 amino acids. V shed 4 bases, J shed 4 bases, and the junction held 6 bases outside the gene matches. Germline V gives CDR1 SGHTA, CDR2 FQGTGA. TCRdb's table, derived via immunoSEQ multiplex PCR, lists solely in-frame clones and lacks some. The table lists 200,000 to 250,000 clones, roughly 80% of them singletons. The V and J genes are TRBV7-3 and TRBJ2-5; 7 bases map to TRBD2. The sequence derives from a woman younger than 35 with acute or convalescent COVID-19. The sample comprised peripheral blood. CDR3 DNA: TGTGCCAGCAGCTGGACGGGGGGTCTAGAGACCCAGTACTTC. Translating gives CASSWTGGLETQYF.